The entry below gives a single T cell receptor (beta chain) sequence along with its context. Its target is unknown. Sequenced by immunoSEQ multiplex PCR; TCRdb stores in-frame clones only, minus some. The sample contains about 30,000 clones, more than 85% of which appear only once. The CDR3 sequence is 13 residues long. With 4 bases clipped from V and 6 bases from J, the junction kept 5 bases outside the gene matches. The V gene's germline CDR1 is KGHSH and CDR2 LQKENI. Indicated time point: before natalizumab initiation. All patients had prior interferon beta, and all PML patients were female. T0 refers to blood drawn before natalizumab was first infused. This sample stems from a study of multiple sclerosis patients with progressive multifocal leukoencephalopathy. Whole-study findings and limits: Lower normalized Shannon entropy suggested reduced TRB diversity in most PML patients. Expanded clones at PML onset predated and persisted through natalizumab therapy.

This TCR came from a young man with multiple sclerosis. The chain uses TRBV18 and TRBJ1-2; TRBD1 aligns across 7 bases. Sequenced material: PBMCs. CDR3 sequence: CASSQTGDDGYTF. For the CDR3, the DNA is TGTGCCAGCTCACAAACAGGGGACGATGGCTACACCTTC.